The next 23 T cell receptor beta chains were all read from a single sample in a study of shared clonotypes between healthy human individuals. The assay was immunoSEQ multiplex PCR, and TCRdb's table has in-frame clones only and misses some. The table records some 2,000,000 clones, approximately 94% of them present only once. Input material: naive CD4+ T cells sorted from blood. The sample's subset: CD45RA+ positively selected. Receptors were obtained from a man between 18 and 35 years old in good health.

On this clone: Mismatch with germline at one junction end may stem from a read error. The CDR3 loop reads CASSYDGYEQYF. CDR3 DNA sequence: TGTGCCAGCAGTTACGACGGCTACGAGCAGTACTTC. The V call is TRBV10-3, the J call TRBJ2-7; D unclear. Germline CDR1 reads ENHRY; CDR2 reads SYGVKD. There are 12 residues in the CDR3.

This clone showed up just once. The rearrangement joins TRBV6-1 to TRBJ1-2, with D hard to call. V was cut by 6 bases and J by 4 bases, with 12 bases left in between. This CDR3 has 13 residues. Germline loops: CDR1 MNHNS, CDR2 SASEGT. The DNA of the CDR3 is TGTGCCAGCAGCGTTATACAGCCCTATGGCTACACCTTC. As protein: CASSVIQPYGYTF.

This chain connects TRBV6-1 to TRBJ1-2; D not certain. Per the germline V gene, CDR1 is MNHNS and CDR2 is SASEGT. V was shortened by 2 bases and J by 2 bases, with 6 bases between the two germline ends. This CDR3 contains 13 residues. CDR3: CASSETPNYGYTF. In nucleotides, the CDR3 is TGTGCCAGCAGTGAAACACCAAACTATGGCTACACCTTC.

The gene calls are TRBV2 and TRBJ1-1; 9 bases are a match to TRBD1. Per germline, CDR1 SNHLY and CDR2 FYNNEI. This CDR3 has 14 residues. V trimming: 6 bases; J trimming: 4 bases; junction bases outside the gene matches: 6. The CDR3 sequence: CASRPQGATTEAFF. Written as DNA, the CDR3 is TGTGCCAGCAGACCACAGGGGGCCACCACTGAAGCTTTCTTT.

V usage is TRBV11-2 and J usage is TRBJ1-2; D unresolved. The CDR3 covers 15 residues. CDR1 is SGHAT, CDR2 FQNNGV, per germline. Trimming took off 1 base at V and 8 bases at J, with 17 bases between the two ends. The CDR3 DNA is TGTGCCAGCAGCTTAGGGCAGTTCGTAGATGGCGGCTACACCTTC. This translates into CASSLGQFVDGGYTF.

The J gene is TRBJ2-7, the V gene TRBV11-2, with D hard to call. CDR1 and CDR2 (germline): SGHAT, FQNNGV. There are 13 residues in the CDR3. Trimming pared 3 bases from V and 2 bases from J, leaving 8 bases between. The CDR3 is CASSFGIPYEQYF. Written as DNA, the CDR3 is TGTGCCAGCAGCTTCGGAATTCCCTACGAGCAGTACTTC.

The genes are TRBV21-1 and TRBJ1-2. TRBV21-1 is deemed a pseudogene. The CDR3 length is 17 residues. CDR3 sequence (DNA): TGTGCCAGCAGCAAAGAGCGGGGCCGACAAGCTAACTATGGCTACACCTTC. Its translation: CASSKERGRQANYGYTF.

About this clone itself: Other DNA sequences in the same sample also yield this CDR3. The chain couples TRBV10-1 to TRBJ2-7; possibly TRBD1 for D (6 bases). The germline V and J ends were trimmed by 5 bases and 0 bases, with 11 bases remaining between them. This CDR3 has 14 residues. Looked up from germline, CDR1 is WNHNN and CDR2 is SYGVQD (reference sequence). The DNA for the CDR3 is TGCGCCAGCAGTCCCGGGACAACCTCCTACGAGCAGTACTTC. Protein product: CASSPGTTSYEQYF.

This clone is a singleton in its sample. This chain links TRBV5-1 with TRBJ1-4; 7 positions match TRBD1. Germline lookup yields CDR1 SGHRS and CDR2 YFSETQ. With 4 bases clipped from V and 0 bases from J, the junction kept 12 bases outside the gene matches. The CDR3 loop spans 18 amino acids. The CDR3 nucleotides read TGCGCCAGCAGCCCCTCCGGGACAGTAAGCGCAACTAATGAAAAACTGTTTTTT. Protein sequence: CASSPSGTVSATNEKLFF.

The V gene is TRBV5-1, the J gene TRBJ2-1, with D unclear. Trimming pared 0 bases from V and 2 bases from J, leaving 9 bases between. Germline lookup yields CDR1 SGHRS and CDR2 YFSETQ. CDR3 length equals 15 residues. For the CDR3, the DNA is TGCGCCAGCAGCTTGGAGCGCCCTACCTACAATGAGCAGTTCTTC. Its protein is CASSLERPTYNEQFF.

The chain recombines TRBV5-1 with TRBJ1-3, with D perhaps matching TRBD1 (6 bases). V gave up 3 bases and J gave up 3 bases, with 16 bases separating them. This CDR3 has 16 amino acids. Germline V gene lookup returns CDR1 SGHRS and CDR2 YFSETQ. CDR3 region: CASSSVTRGNGNTIYF. CDR3 nucleotides: TGCGCCAGCAGCTCAGTCACCAGGGGTAATGGAAACACCATATATTTT.

This chain joins TRBV5-1 and TRBJ2-3; TRBD1 matches 7 bases. Germline CDR1 reads SGHRS; CDR2 reads YFSETQ. The J segment lost 0 bases and the V segment lost 7 bases, leaving 8 bases of the junction unmatched. CDR3 length: 15 residues. The CDR3 is CASRPTGASTDTQYF. The CDR3 nucleotides are TGCGCCAGCCGACCCACAGGGGCTAGCACAGATACGCAGTATTTT.

The V call is TRBV6-5, the J call TRBJ2-7; TRBD2 is a possible D gene (5 bases). CDR1 and CDR2 (germline): MNHEY, SVGAGI. The CDR3 has 15 amino acids. V was clipped by 2 bases and J by 2 bases, with 13 bases between them. CDR3 residues: CASSYSWGETYEQYF. DNA of the CDR3: TGTGCCAGCAGTTACAGCTGGGGAGAAACCTACGAGCAGTACTTC.

The chain uses TRBV5-1 and TRBJ2-5; no reliable D call. Germline V gene sequence: CDR1 SGHRS, CDR2 YFSETQ. The CDR3 covers 13 residues. The V and J ends lost 4 bases and 5 bases respectively, with 12 bases between them. CDR3 sequence reads: CASSTGSSETQYF. The CDR3 nucleotides read TGCGCCAGCAGCACCGGGTCATCGGAGACCCAGTACTTC.

The chain uses TRBV2 and TRBJ2-5; 7 bases are a match to TRBD2. Germline CDR1 and CDR2: SNHLY and FYNNEI. The CDR3 length is 14 residues. With V trimmed by 1 base and J by 10 bases, 9 bases remained unmatched. The CDR3: CASSEGREGVGQYF. In nucleotides, the CDR3 is TGTGCCAGCAGTGAAGGCAGGGAGGGAGTGGGCCAGTACTTC.

The rearrangement joins TRBV6-1 to TRBJ2-5; the D is unclear. V was clipped by 3 bases and J by 5 bases, with 10 bases between them. Germline V gives CDR1 MNHNS, CDR2 SASEGT. The CDR3 sequence is 13 residues long. The CDR3 sequence is CASSDMGRETQYF. The CDR3, as DNA: TGTGCCAGCAGTGATATGGGTCGGGAGACCCAGTACTTC.

The rearrangement joins TRBV19 to TRBJ2-7, with a weak D call TRBD2 (6 bases). Trimming removed 11 bases at V and 2 bases at J, with 16 bases between. This CDR3 is 13 amino acids long. Looked up from germline, CDR1 is LNHDA and CDR2 is SQIVND (reference sequence). The CDR3 sequence: CASSPGGTYEQYF. The CDR3 DNA reads TGTGCCTCCTCGCCAGGCGGGACCTACGAGCAGTACTTC.

This sequence joins TRBV4-1 and TRBJ2-7; the D gene is possibly TRBD2 (6 bases). This CDR3 region has 16 residues. Germline V gene lookup returns CDR1 MGHRA and CDR2 YSYEKL. The V and J ends lost 0 bases and 5 bases respectively, with 17 bases between them. For the CDR3, the DNA is TGCGCCAGCAGCCAAGATTCGGCGGGATCGGGCCACGAGCAGTACTTC. This sequence encodes CASSQDSAGSGHEQYF.

V gene TRBV5-1 combines with J gene TRBJ1-1, with D possibly matching TRBD1 (5 bases). CDR3 length: 14 residues. Germline CDR1 reads SGHRS; CDR2 reads YFSETQ. The V and J ends lost 2 bases and 4 bases respectively, with 12 bases between them. The CDR3 reads CASSLAGASTEAFF. As DNA, the CDR3 is TGCGCCAGCAGCTTAGCCGGGGCGAGCACTGAAGCTTTCTTT. Together with reference TRBV5-1 and TRBJ1-1, the CDR3 gives the full variable domain: KAGVTQTPRYLIKTRGQQVTLSCSPISGHRSVSWYQQTPGQGLQFLFEYFSETQRNKGNFPGRFSGRQFSNSRSEMNVSTLELGDSALYLCASSLAGASTEAFFGQGTRLTVV.

This chain links TRBV18 with TRBJ2-7, with D possibly being TRBD2 (5 bases). CDR1 and CDR2 from the germline V gene are KGHSH and LQKENI. The V end was cut by 3 bases, the J end by 5 bases, with 11 bases between. This CDR3 has 13 residues. The CDR3 loop is CASSPRAQDEQYF. The DNA of the CDR3 is TGTGCCAGCTCACCGCGGGCGCAGGACGAGCAGTACTTC.

The chain recombines TRBV14 with TRBJ1-6; D remains ambiguous. The CDR3 covers 14 residues. V was shortened by 1 base and J by 7 bases, with 8 bases between the two germline ends. Per the germline V gene, CDR1 is SGHDN and CDR2 is FVKESK. In DNA form, the CDR3 reads TGTGCCAGCAGCCAAGCATGGGAGAATTCACCCCTCCACTTT. Amino acid sequence: CASSQAWENSPLHF. The variable domain in full, completed from reference TRBV14 and TRBJ1-6, reads EAGVTQFPSHSVIEKGQTVTLRCDPISGHDNLYWYRRVMGKEIKFLLHFVKESKQDESGMPNNRFLAERTGGTYSTLKVQPAELEDSGVYFCASSQAWENSPLHFGNGTRLTVT.

In this sample, this clone turned up once. The V gene is TRBV14, the J gene TRBJ1-6; 8 nucleotides match TRBD1. The CDR3 length is 16 residues. The V gene's germline CDR1 is SGHDN and CDR2 FVKESK. Unmatched junction bases numbered 8, after V lost 4 bases and J lost 6 bases. The CDR3 DNA reads as TGTGCCAGCAGCCGCAGGACAGGGAAACTTAATTCACCCCTCCACTTT. Amino acids: CASSRRTGKLNSPLHF. The full variable domain, in which reference TRBV14 and TRBJ1-6 provide the parts outside the CDR3, is EAGVTQFPSHSVIEKGQTVTLRCDPISGHDNLYWYRRVMGKEIKFLLHFVKESKQDESGMPNNRFLAERTGGTYSTLKVQPAELEDSGVYFCASSRRTGKLNSPLHFGNGTRLTVT.

The chain employs TRBV9 and TRBJ2-3; TRBD1 is a possible D gene (5 bases). CDR3 length: 15 amino acids. Germline V gene sequence: CDR1 SGDLS, CDR2 YYNGEE. The germline V and J ends were trimmed by 7 bases and 2 bases, with 17 bases remaining between them. CDR3 DNA: TGTGCCAGCTCCCCGGCCAGCAGGGTCACAGATACGCAGTATTTT. Translated, it gives CASSPASRVTDTQYF.